This entry concerns a single T cell receptor beta chain. Treatment indicated: 19 received Ad26.COV2.S at low or high dose, single or two shots; roughly 5 received placebo; per-sample allocation not given. Specimen acquisition occurred on day 63 following the initial vaccine or placebo injection. This sample stems from a study of Ad26.COV2.S vaccination and SARS-CoV-2 variants. Assay used: immunoSEQ multiplex PCR; TCRdb lists only in-frame clones, some missing. The sample carries around 380,000 clones, less than 90% recorded once. Germline CDR1 LNHDA, CDR2 SQIVND (reference sequence). Trimming stripped 5 bases from V and 5 bases from J, with 25 bases between. This CDR3 has 18 amino acids.

The receptor's source is a person between 18 and 65 years old who received the Ad26.COV2.S COVID-19 vaccine or a placebo. The source material was peripheral blood, sampled in a trial of Ad26.COV2.S vaccine versus placebo. The chain links TRBV19 to TRBJ1-5, with D perhaps TRBD1 (6 bases). Here the CDR3 DNA reads TGTGCCAGTAGTCCCCTACCAGACAGGCGTAGTTCTCATCAGCCCCAGCATTTT. It specifies CASSPLPDRRSSHQPQHF. Full variable domain (outside the CDR3, taken from reference TRBV19 and TRBJ1-5): DGGITQSPKYLFRKEGQNVTLSCEQNLNHDAMYWYRQDPGQGLRLIYYSQIVNDFQKGDIAEGYSVSREKKESFPLTVTSAQKNPTAFYLCASSPLPDRRSSHQPQHFGDGTRLSIL.